A single T cell receptor (beta chain) is shown here with its context. Under the authors' procedure: Using reference gene primer amplification, nucleated cell counts were estimated. Measured with immunoSEQ multiplex PCR; TCRdb has only the in-frame clones, and not every one. The V and J calls and clone size were taken over from that table, and D and trimming were inferred from the DNA. The sample shows about 140,000 clones, roughly 87% of them seen only once. The CDR3 is 18 amino acids. The germline V and J ends were trimmed by 0 bases and 0 bases, with 12 bases remaining between them. In germline, CDR1 is LGHNA, CDR2 YNFKEQ. These data originate in a study of blood T cell repertoires in COVID-19. The wider study: Whether acute or convalescent, the COVID-19 samples came from the United States, Italy and Spain. PBMCs, B-cell-depleted T cells, or T cells were the source of the cDNA or gDNA that made up the material.

The clonotype was recovered from a human donor in a cohort sampled during active COVID-19. Specimen: peripheral blood. This chain joins TRBV4-2 and TRBJ2-6; D is uncertain. In nucleotides, the CDR3 is TGTGCCAGCAGCCAAGAATCCGCAGCGTACTCTGGGGCCAACGTCCTGACTTTC. Translated, it gives CASSQESAAYSGANVLTF.